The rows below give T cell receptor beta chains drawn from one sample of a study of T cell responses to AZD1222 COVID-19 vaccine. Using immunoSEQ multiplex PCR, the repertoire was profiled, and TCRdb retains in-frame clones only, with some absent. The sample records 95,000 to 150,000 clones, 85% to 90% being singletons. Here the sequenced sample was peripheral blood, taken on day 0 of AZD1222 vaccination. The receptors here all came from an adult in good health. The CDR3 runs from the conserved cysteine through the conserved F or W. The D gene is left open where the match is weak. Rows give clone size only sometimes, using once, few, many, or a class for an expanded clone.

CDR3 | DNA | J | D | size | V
CASSLVPLAGVGELFF | TGTGCCAGCAGCTTAGTTCCACTAGCGGGAGTCGGGGAGCTGTTTTTT | TRBJ2-2 | TRBD2 | . | TRBV7-6
CASTVISGNTIYF | TGTGCCAGCACCGTCATCTCTGGAAACACCATATATTTT | TRBJ1-3 | . | . | TRBV2
CASSQDKWGGNEQFF | TGCGCCAGCAGCCAAGATAAGTGGGGGGGTAATGAGCAGTTCTTC | TRBJ2-1 | TRBD2 | . | TRBV4-1
CASSAGLAENNEQFF | TGTGCCAGCAGCGCGGGACTAGCGGAAAACAATGAGCAGTTCTTC | TRBJ2-1 | TRBD2 | few | TRBV11-3
CASSLAGGRNEQFF | TGTGCCAGCAGCTTAGCGGGAGGGCGGAATGAGCAGTTCTTC | TRBJ2-1 | TRBD2 | . | TRBV7-9
CASSYSPGQGILEQYF | TGTGCCAGCAGTTACTCTCCAGGACAGGGTATTTTAGAGCAGTACTTC | TRBJ2-7 | TRBD1 | once | TRBV6-5
CASTPRGQGTDTQYF | TGTGCCAGCACCCCACGGGGACAGGGGACAGATACGCAGTATTTT | TRBJ2-3 | TRBD1 | . | TRBV6-2/TRBV6-3
CASRSALEAFF | TGTGCCAGCAGGTCGGCGCTTGAAGCTTTCTTT | TRBJ1-1 | . | . | TRBV6-5
CASSQEVGQLGLDQHF | TGTGCCAGCAGCCAAGAGGTGGGACAGCTAGGATTGGACCAGCATTTT | TRBJ1-5 | TRBD1 | . | TRBV4-2
CASRFGTGKQETQYF | TGTGCCAGCAGGTTCGGGACTGGAAAGCAAGAGACCCAGTACTTC | TRBJ2-5 | . | few | TRBV2
CASSFGTFSTEAFF | TGTGCCAGCAGCTTTGGGACTTTCAGTACTGAAGCTTTCTTT | TRBJ1-1 | . | . | TRBV7-9
CARTSREAGGVRDTQYF | TGTGCCAGAACCTCCCGGGAGGCGGGAGGGGTTAGGGATACGCAGTATTTT | TRBJ2-3 | TRBD2 | . | TRBV5-3
CASSFWTGSFTEAFF | TGTGCCAGCAGCTTTTGGACAGGGAGTTTTACTGAAGCTTTCTTT | TRBJ1-1 | TRBD1 | . | TRBV5-4
CASSQTRANGYTF | TGTGCCAGCAGCCAAACCAGAGCTAACGGCTACACCTTC | TRBJ1-2 | . | few | TRBV3-1/TRBV3-2
CASSPNNYGYTF | TGTGCCAGCAGTCCAAATAACTATGGCTACACCTTC | TRBJ1-2 | . | . | TRBV27
CSARSGREQYF | TGCAGTGCTAGAAGTGGCCGCGAGCAGTACTTC | TRBJ2-7 | . | . | TRBV20-1
CSARDGHEQFF | TGCAGTGCTAGAGATGGCCATGAGCAGTTCTTC | TRBJ2-1 | . | . | TRBV20-1
CASSSLAGAAGELFF | TGTGCCAGTAGCTCCCTAGCGGGAGCTGCCGGGGAGCTGTTTTTT | TRBJ2-2 | TRBD2 | . | TRBV19
CAIMSTEKNIQYF | TGTGCCATCATGAGTACAGAGAAAAACATTCAGTACTTC | TRBJ2-4 | . | . | TRBV10-3
CSARDAFRDRF | TGCAGTGCTAGAGACGCTTTCAGGGACAGGTTT | TRBJ1-1 | TRBD1 | . | TRBV20-1
CASSTRTGRTDTQYF | TGTGCCAGTAGCACCAGGACAGGGAGGACAGATACGCAGTATTTT | TRBJ2-3 | TRBD1 | . | TRBV19
CASSPPGVGRSPLHF | TGTGCCAGCAGTCCGCCGGGGGTAGGACGTTCACCCCTCCACTTT | TRBJ1-6 | . | . | TRBV28
CAWNQDGATQYF | TGTGCCTGGAATCAGGACGGCGCGACCCAGTACTTC | TRBJ2-5 | . | . | TRBV30
CASRELRDRWYF | TGTGCCAGCAGAGAGCTTAGGGACAGATGGTACTTC | TRBJ2-7 | TRBD1 | many | TRBV6-5
CASSHPTTMETQYF | TGTGCCAGCAGCCACCCGACTACCATGGAGACCCAGTACTTC | TRBJ2-5 | . | . | TRBV5-4
CASSQLRETQYF | TGTGCCAGCAGCCAGTTGAGAGAGACCCAGTACTTC | TRBJ2-5 | . | . | TRBV3-1/TRBV3-2
CASSFGLNYGYTF | TGTGCCAGCAGTTTTGGGCTTAACTATGGCTACACCTTC | TRBJ1-2 | . | . | TRBV27
CAWRSPGQFGYTF | TGTGCCTGGAGAAGCCCTGGACAGTTTGGCTACACCTTC | TRBJ1-2 | . | . | TRBV30
CASSRGVVSGNTIYF | TGTGCCAGCTCCAGGGGAGTGGTCTCCGGAAACACCATATATTTT | TRBJ1-3 | . | . | TRBV18
CASSLTAGGGYTF | TGTGCCAGCAGCTTAACCGCAGGGGGTGGCTACACCTTC | TRBJ1-2 | TRBD1 | . | TRBV7-2
CASSLAGRETQYF | TGTGCCAGCAGCTTAGCGGGTCGAGAGACCCAGTACTTC | TRBJ2-5 | . | . | TRBV7-9
CSVEAAGHEQYF | TGCAGCGTTGAAGCGGCAGGCCACGAGCAGTACTTC | TRBJ2-7 | . | . | TRBV29-1
CASSSWTPGVGGFGHF | TGTGCCAGCTCTTCTTGGACTCCGGGCGTTGGCGGTTTTGGGCATTTT | TRBJ1-5 | . | . | TRBV6-4
CAISGAGDHNEQFF | TGTGCCATCAGTGGTGCGGGGGACCACAATGAGCAGTTCTTC | TRBJ2-1 | TRBD2 | . | TRBV10-3
CASSLEVSYGYTF | TGTGCCAGCAGCTTAGAGGTCTCGTATGGCTACACCTTC | TRBJ1-2 | . | . | TRBV7-2
CASSEQGANEKLFF | TGCGCCAGCAGCGAACAGGGGGCTAATGAAAAACTGTTTTTT | TRBJ1-4 | TRBD1 | . | TRBV5-1
CASSGTPAEPQHF | TGCGCCAGCTCAGGTACGCCCGCAGAGCCCCAGCATTTT | TRBJ1-5 | . | . | TRBV5-1
CASSFEGTGGYTF | TGCGCCAGCAGCTTTGAGGGAACGGGCGGCTACACCTTC | TRBJ1-2 | . | few | TRBV5-1
CASSEQPGQGLNQPQHF | TGTGCCAGCAGTGAACAACCGGGACAGGGGCTGAATCAGCCCCAGCATTTT | TRBJ1-5 | TRBD1 | . | TRBV6-1
CASSQGRNQPQHF | TGTGCCAGCAGTCAGGGGCGCAATCAGCCCCAGCATTTT | TRBJ1-5 | . | once | TRBV28
CASSPSDRTSNYGYTF | TGTGCCAGTAGTCCCTCAGACAGGACCTCTAACTATGGCTACACCTTC | TRBJ1-2 | . | . | TRBV19
CAWSVTDTQYF | TGTGCCTGGAGTGTAACCGATACGCAGTATTTT | TRBJ2-3 | . | . | TRBV30
CANKRDWTYEQYF | TGTGCTAACAAGAGGGACTGGACCTACGAGCAGTACTTC | TRBJ2-7 | . | . | TRBV7-3
CASSTIPSTDTQYF | TGCGCCAGCAGCACGATCCCTAGCACAGATACGCAGTATTTT | TRBJ2-3 | . | . | TRBV5-1
CASLGQGAQPQHF | TGTGCCAGCCTAGGACAGGGGGCTCAGCCCCAGCATTTT | TRBJ1-5 | TRBD1 | . | TRBV6-5
CASSQGYQDSPLHF | TGCGCCAGCAGCCAGGGGTATCAGGATTCACCCCTCCACTTT | TRBJ1-6 | . | . | TRBV5-1
CASTPGVNYGYTF | TGTGCCAGTACCCCGGGGGTTAACTATGGCTACACCTTC | TRBJ1-2 | . | . | TRBV19
CASSSTSQFSYEQYF | TGTGCCAGCAGTTCCACTAGCCAATTCTCCTACGAGCAGTACTTC | TRBJ2-7 | . | . | TRBV6-5
CASSLVGTTPTDTQYF | TGTGCCAGCAGCTTAGTCGGGACTACCCCCACAGATACGCAGTATTTT | TRBJ2-3 | TRBD2 | . | TRBV7-2
CASYGDITGTYEQYF | TGTGCCAGCTACGGTGACATCACAGGTACCTACGAGCAGTACTTC | TRBJ2-7 | . | . | TRBV6-5
CASTQGTSWDTEAFF | TGTGCCAGCACGCAGGGTACCTCTTGGGACACTGAAGCTTTCTTT | TRBJ1-1 | . | . | TRBV27
CACRLAGGIGELFF | TGTGCCTGCCGATTAGCGGGAGGGATCGGGGAGCTGTTTTTT | TRBJ2-2 | TRBD2 | . | TRBV30
CASRPGDGNTEAFF | TGTGCCAGCAGGCCGGGGGATGGTAACACTGAAGCTTTCTTT | TRBJ1-1 | . | . | TRBV28
CAWRGDKAPNTEAFF | TGTGCCTGGAGGGGTGACAAAGCCCCGAACACTGAAGCTTTCTTT | TRBJ1-1 | . | . | TRBV30
CSASDNTEAFF | TGCAGTGCTTCGGACAACACTGAAGCTTTCTTT | TRBJ1-1 | . | . | TRBV20-1
CSASVAGVGDTQYF | TGCAGTGCTAGTGTAGCGGGAGTAGGAGATACGCAGTATTTT | TRBJ2-3 | TRBD2 | . | TRBV20-1
CASSSAGRTNEKLFF | TGTGCCAGCAGCTCCGCGGGGAGGACTAATGAAAAACTGTTTTTT | TRBJ1-4 | . | . | TRBV7-2
CASSPGTGYEKLFF | TGTGCCAGCTCCCCCGGGACAGGGTATGAAAAACTGTTTTTT | TRBJ1-4 | TRBD1 | . | TRBV18